This T cell receptor (beta chain) was recovered during a study of cytomegalovirus exposure and HLA in healthy donors. Study as a whole: Approximately 80 million unique TCRs, all from HLA-typed donors, were included in an early release of the data.

The table lists this clone with a few counts. As yet, its antigen is unknown. The CDR3 runs to 12 residues. The ends lost 6 bases at V and 6 bases at J; junction bases unmatched: 4. Germline CDR1 is PRHDT and CDR2 is FYEKMQ (reference sequence). Study-wide points: Apparent HLA restriction characterized most CMV-associated TCR beta chains in a later analysis. Versus the 666-donor mean, an Asian-associated ancestry cluster reportedly showed fewer N-insertions in a later analysis. Donors were assumed by presence/absence analyses to have roughly uniform sequencing depth.

Both 60 Vbeta primers and 13 Jbeta primers went into the PCR. Here immunoSEQ multiplex PCR was the method, and the copy in TCRdb shows in-frame clones only, minus some. Of under 200,000 clones detected, roughly an eighth appear once; the ten largest clones hold 7.8%. V usage is TRBV13 and J usage is TRBJ2-7; 8 bases line up with TRBD1. Sequenced input: PBMCs. The receptor was isolated from a man aged 50-59 years in good health and CMV-seropositive. The CDR3: CASSFGQGEQYF. The CDR3 region has the DNA TGTGCCAGCAGTTTCGGACAGGGCGAGCAGTACTTC.